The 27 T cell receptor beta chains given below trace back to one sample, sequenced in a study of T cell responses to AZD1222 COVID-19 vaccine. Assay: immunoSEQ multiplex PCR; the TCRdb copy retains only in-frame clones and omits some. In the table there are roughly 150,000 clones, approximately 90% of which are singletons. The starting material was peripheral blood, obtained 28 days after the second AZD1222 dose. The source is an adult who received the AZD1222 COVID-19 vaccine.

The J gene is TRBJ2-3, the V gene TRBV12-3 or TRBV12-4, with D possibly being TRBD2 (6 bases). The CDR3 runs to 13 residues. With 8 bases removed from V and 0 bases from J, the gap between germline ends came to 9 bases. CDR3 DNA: TGTGCCAGCGGGACTCTTAGCACAGATACGCAGTATTTT. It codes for CASGTLSTDTQYF.

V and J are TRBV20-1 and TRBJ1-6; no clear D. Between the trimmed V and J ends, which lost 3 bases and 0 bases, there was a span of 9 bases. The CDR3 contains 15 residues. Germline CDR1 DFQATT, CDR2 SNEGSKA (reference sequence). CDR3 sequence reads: CSASVLSSYNSPLHF. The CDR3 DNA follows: TGCAGTGCTAGTGTCCTGAGCTCCTATAATTCACCCCTCCACTTT.

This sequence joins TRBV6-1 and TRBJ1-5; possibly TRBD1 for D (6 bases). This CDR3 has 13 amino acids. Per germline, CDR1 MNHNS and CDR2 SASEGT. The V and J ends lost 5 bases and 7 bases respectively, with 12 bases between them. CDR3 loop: CASSPGQWQPQHF. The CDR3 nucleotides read TGTGCCAGCAGTCCCGGACAGTGGCAGCCCCAGCATTTT.

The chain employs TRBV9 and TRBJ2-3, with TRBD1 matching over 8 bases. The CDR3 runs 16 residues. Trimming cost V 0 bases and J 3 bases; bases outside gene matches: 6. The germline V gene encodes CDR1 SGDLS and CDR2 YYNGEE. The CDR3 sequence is CASSVGDRPDTDTQYF. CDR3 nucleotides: TGTGCCAGCAGCGTAGGGGACAGGCCGGATACAGATACGCAGTATTTT. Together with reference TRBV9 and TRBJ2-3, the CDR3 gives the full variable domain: DSGVTQTPKHLITATGQRVTLRCSPRSGDLSVYWYQQSLDQGLQFLIQYYNGEERAKGNILERFSAQQFPDLHSELNLSSLELGDSALYFCASSVGDRPDTDTQYFGPGTRLTVL.

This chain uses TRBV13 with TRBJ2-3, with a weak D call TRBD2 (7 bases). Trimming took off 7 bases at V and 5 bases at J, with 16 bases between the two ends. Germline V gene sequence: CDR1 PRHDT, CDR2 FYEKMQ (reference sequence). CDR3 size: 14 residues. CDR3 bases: TGTGCCAGCATCTCCGCGGGGGCTGGAGATACGCAGTATTTT. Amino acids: CASISAGAGDTQYF.

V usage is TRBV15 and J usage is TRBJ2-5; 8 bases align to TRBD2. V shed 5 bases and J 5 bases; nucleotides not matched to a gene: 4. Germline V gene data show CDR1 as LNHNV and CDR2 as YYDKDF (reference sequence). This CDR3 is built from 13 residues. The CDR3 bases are TGTGCCACCAGCCCCCGACTAGCGGAGACCCAGTACTTC. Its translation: CATSPRLAETQYF.

The CDR3 DNA reads as TGCGCCAGCAGCTTGGCTGGGACAGGGGCCGGCTACACCTTC. Its protein is CASSLAGTGAGYTF. This sequence joins TRBV5-1 and TRBJ1-2; TRBD1 matches at 10 bases. The V and J ends lost 0 bases and 8 bases, in that order; junction bases with no gene match: 4. Per the germline V gene, CDR1 is SGHRS and CDR2 is YFSETQ. The CDR3 length is 14 residues.

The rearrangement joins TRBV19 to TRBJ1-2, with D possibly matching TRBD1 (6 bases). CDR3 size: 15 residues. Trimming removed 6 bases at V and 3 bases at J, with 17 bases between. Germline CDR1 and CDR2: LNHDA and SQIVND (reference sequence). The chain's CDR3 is CASRIEGTSDYGYTF. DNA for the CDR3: TGTGCCAGTAGGATTGAGGGGACAAGTGACTATGGCTACACCTTC. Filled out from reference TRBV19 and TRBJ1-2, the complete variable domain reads DGGITQSPKYLFRKEGQNVTLSCEQNLNHDAMYWYRQDPGQGLRLIYYSQIVNDFQKGDIAEGYSVSREKKESFPLTVTSAQKNPTAFYLCASRIEGTSDYGYTFGSGTRLTVV.

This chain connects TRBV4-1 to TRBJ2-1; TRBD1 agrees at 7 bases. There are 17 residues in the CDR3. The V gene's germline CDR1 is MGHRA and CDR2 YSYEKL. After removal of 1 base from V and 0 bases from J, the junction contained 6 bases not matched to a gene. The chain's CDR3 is CASSQGTGMSSYNEQFF. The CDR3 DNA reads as TGCGCCAGCAGCCAAGGGACAGGAATGAGCTCCTACAATGAGCAGTTCTTC.

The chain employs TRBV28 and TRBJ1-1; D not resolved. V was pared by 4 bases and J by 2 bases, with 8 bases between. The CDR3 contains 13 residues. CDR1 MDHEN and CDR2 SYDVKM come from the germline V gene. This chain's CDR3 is CASSSADNTEAFF. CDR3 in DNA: TGTGCCAGCAGTTCTGCGGACAACACTGAAGCTTTCTTT. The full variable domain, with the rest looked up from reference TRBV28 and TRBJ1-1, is DVKVTQSSRYLVKRTGEKVFLECVQDMDHENMFWYRQDPGLGLRLIYFSYDVKMKEKGDIPEGYSVSREKKERFSLILESASTNQTSMYLCASSSADNTEAFFGQGTRLTVV.

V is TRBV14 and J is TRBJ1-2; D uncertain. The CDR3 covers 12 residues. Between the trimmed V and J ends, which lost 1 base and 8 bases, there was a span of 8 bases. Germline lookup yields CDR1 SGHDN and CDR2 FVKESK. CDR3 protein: CASSQGRIGYTF. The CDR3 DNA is TGTGCCAGCAGCCAAGGGCGAATCGGCTACACCTTC.

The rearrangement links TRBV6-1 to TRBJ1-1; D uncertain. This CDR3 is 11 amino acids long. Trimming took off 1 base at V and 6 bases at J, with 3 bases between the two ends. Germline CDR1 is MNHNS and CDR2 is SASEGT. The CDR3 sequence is CASSEGPEAFF. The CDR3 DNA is TGTGCCAGCAGTGAAGGACCTGAAGCTTTCTTT.

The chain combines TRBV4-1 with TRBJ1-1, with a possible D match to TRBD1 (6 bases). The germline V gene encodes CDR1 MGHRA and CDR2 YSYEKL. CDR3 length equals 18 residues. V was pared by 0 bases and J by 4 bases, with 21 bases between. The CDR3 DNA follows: TGCGCCAGCAGCCAAGAAAAGGGGGACACCTATATCAGCACTGAAGCTTTCTTT. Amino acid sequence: CASSQEKGDTYISTEAFF.

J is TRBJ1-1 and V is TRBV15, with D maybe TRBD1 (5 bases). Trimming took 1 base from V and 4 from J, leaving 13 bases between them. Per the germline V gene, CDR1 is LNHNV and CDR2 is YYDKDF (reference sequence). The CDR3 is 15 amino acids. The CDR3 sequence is CATSRARTGGTEAFF. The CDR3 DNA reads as TGTGCCACCAGCAGAGCCCGCACCGGGGGCACTGAAGCTTTCTTT.

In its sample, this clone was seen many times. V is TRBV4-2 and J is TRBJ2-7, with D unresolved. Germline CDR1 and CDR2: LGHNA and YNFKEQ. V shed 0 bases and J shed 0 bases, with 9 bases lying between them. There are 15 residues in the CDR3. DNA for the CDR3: TGTGCCAGCAGCCAAGATAGAGGCAGCTCCTACGAGCAGTACTTC. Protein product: CASSQDRGSSYEQYF.

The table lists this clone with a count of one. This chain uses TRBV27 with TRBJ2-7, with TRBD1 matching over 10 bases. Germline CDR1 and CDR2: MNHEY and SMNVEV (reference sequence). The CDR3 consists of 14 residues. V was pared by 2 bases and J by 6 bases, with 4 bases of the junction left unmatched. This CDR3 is CASSLDRGQSEQYF. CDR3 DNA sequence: TGTGCCAGCAGTTTAGACAGGGGGCAGAGCGAGCAGTACTTC.

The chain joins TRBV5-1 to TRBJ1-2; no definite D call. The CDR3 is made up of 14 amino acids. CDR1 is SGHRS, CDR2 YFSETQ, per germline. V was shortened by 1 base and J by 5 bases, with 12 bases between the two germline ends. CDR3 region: CASSLSAVEYGYTF. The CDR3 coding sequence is TGCGCCAGCAGCTTGTCCGCAGTAGAATATGGCTACACCTTC. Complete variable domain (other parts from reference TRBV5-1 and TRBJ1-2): KAGVTQTPRYLIKTRGQQVTLSCSPISGHRSVSWYQQTPGQGLQFLFEYFSETQRNKGNFPGRFSGRQFSNSRSEMNVSTLELGDSALYLCASSLSAVEYGYTFGSGTRLTVV.

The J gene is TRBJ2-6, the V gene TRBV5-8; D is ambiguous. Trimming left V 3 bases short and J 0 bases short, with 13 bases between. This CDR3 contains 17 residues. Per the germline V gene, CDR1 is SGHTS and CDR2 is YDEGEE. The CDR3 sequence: CASSYVIHLSGANVLTF. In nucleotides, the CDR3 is TGTGCCAGCAGCTATGTGATCCACCTCTCTGGGGCCAACGTCCTGACTTTC.

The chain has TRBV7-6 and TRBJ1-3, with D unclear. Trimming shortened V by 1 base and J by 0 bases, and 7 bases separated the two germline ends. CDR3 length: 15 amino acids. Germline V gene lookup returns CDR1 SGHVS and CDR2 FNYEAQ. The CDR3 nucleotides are TGTGCCAGCAGCTTAGGAAGAGTCTCTGGAAACACCATATATTTT. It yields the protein CASSLGRVSGNTIYF.

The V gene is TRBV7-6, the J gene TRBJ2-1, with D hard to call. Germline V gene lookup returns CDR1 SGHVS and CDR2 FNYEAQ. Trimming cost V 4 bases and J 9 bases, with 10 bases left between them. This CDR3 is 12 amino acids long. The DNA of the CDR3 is TGTGCCAGCAGCTCTTTAGTCGGTGAGCAGTTCTTC. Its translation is CASSSLVGEQFF.

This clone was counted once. CDR3 bases: TGTGCCATCAGCTCAACAGGGAACACTGAAGCTTTCTTT. It yields the protein CAISSTGNTEAFF. The V gene is TRBV10-3, the J gene TRBJ1-1, with D maybe TRBD1 (5 bases). In germline, CDR1 is ENHRY, CDR2 SYGVKD. Trimming cost V 6 bases and J 1 base, with 9 bases left between them. The CDR3 sequence is 13 residues long.

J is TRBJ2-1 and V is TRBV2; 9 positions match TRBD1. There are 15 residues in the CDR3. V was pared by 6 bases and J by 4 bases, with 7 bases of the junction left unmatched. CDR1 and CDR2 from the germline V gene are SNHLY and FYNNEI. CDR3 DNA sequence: TGTGCCAGCAGGGTCGGACAGGGGAGATACAATGAGCAGTTCTTC. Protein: CASRVGQGRYNEQFF.

The CDR3 coding sequence is TGTGCCAGTAGTAGGTCAGGTGGGGCCAATCAGCCCCAGCATTTT. It codes for CASSRSGGANQPQHF. The chain combines TRBV19 with TRBJ1-5; TRBD1 might be the D (5 bases). The CDR3 runs to 15 residues. From germline, CDR1 is LNHDA and CDR2 SQIVND (reference sequence). V was pared by 4 bases and J by 3 bases, with 13 bases between.

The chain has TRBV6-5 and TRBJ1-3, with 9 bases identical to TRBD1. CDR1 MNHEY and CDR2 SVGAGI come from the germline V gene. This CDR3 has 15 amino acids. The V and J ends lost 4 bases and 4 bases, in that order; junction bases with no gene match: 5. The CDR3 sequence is CASSLTGGFGNTIYF. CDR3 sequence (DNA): TGTGCCAGCAGTTTAACAGGGGGCTTCGGAAACACCATATATTTT.

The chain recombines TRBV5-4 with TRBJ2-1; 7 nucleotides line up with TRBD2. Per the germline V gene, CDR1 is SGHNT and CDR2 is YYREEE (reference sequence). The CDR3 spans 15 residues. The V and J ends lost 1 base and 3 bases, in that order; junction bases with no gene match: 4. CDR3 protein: CASSLSSGGYNEQFF. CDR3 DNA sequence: TGTGCCAGCAGCTTGTCTAGCGGAGGCTACAATGAGCAGTTCTTC.

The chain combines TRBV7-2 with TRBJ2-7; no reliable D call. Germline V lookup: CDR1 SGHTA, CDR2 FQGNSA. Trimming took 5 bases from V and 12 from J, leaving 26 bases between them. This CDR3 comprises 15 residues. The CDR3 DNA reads TGTGCCAGCAGCCTCTCGGGCGTCCCCTCTACGAGCATGTACTTC. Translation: CASSLSGVPSTSMYF.

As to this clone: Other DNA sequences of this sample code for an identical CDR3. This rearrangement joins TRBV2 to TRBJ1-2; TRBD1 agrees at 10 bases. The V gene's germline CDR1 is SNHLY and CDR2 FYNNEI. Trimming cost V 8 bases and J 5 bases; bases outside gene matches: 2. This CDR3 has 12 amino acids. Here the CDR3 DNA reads TGTGCCAGCCGACAGGGGGCGTATGGCTACACCTTC. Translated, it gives CASRQGAYGYTF.